This TCR beta chain originates from a study of CXCR3-negative and CXCR3-positive naive CD8 T cells (dated by TCRdb to between 2018 and 2020). For the study in its entirety: In total, roughly 140 million TRB reads were obtained, corresponding to roughly 1.5 +/- 0.3 million reads per library. Diversity and physicochemical repertoire analyses were performed on some 10 donors pooled from two independent experiments. For the TRBV-TRBJ cluster analysis, the naive subsets came from about five donors, while the memory cells came from 3 donors. Here is what the overall study found, with its caveats: Because surface CD5, which is linked to self-reactivity in mice, was comparable between the naive subsets, TCR interaction strength was also inferred from TRB CDR3 physicochemical properties. Compared with CXCR3-negative naive cells, CXCR3-positive naive cells had TRB CDR3s with higher hydrophobicity (lower Kidera factor 4), lower energy, and higher strength and volume indices. Freshly isolated PBMCs were used for most assays because CXCR3 expression went down partially after cryopreservation. Comparably high repertoire diversity was found in both naive subsets, whereas much lower repertoire diversity was found in memory CD8+ T cells. TRBV-TRBJ usage was similar between naive CXCR3-negative and CXCR3-positive cells from the same donor, while memory cells showed distinct patterns.

The CDR3 numbers 14 residues from cysteine through phenylalanine. The DNA is not on file. From the germline V gene, CDR1 is SQVTM and CDR2 is ANQGSEA. Each CD8+ T cell subset was flow-sorted in triplicate, with about 320,000 cells per subset placed directly into RLT lysis buffer. To exclude memory contaminants, naive CD8+ T cells were stringently defined as CD45RO-CCR7+CD27+CD95-. Peripheral blood mononuclear cells were isolated from buffy coats by standard density gradient centrifugation. A FACSAria III was used to flow-sort naive CXCR3-negative and CXCR3-positive CD8+ T cells. Total RNA was extracted from sorted cells with an RNeasy Mini Kit. This sample was sequenced with a NextSeq 550. The Human TCR Profiling Kit (MiLaboratory) was used to make UMI-labeled 5' RACE TRB cDNA libraries. The full amount of extracted RNA was used for cDNA synthesis, and the full amount of resulting cDNA was used for PCR amplification. Libraries were prepared in parallel with an identical number of PCR cycles. As for the authors' bioinformatics: MIGEC and MiXCR extracted about 50,000 +/- 10,000 unique UMI-labeled TRB cDNA molecules per library, requiring at least two reads per UMI. On average, each library contained 40,000 +/- 10,000 functional in-frame TRB CDR3 nucleotide clonotypes without stop codons. Diversity metrics, including normalized Shannon-Wiener and Chao1, were computed in VDJtools after downsampling to 5000 UMI-labeled TRB molecules per sample. For the central five CDR3 residues, VDJtools calculated physicochemical properties weighted by clonotype size, namely interaction energy, strength, volume and Kidera factor 4. Following reprocessing of the reads by TCRdb, the data hold one row per CDR3 protein sequence and no DNA is available. The V and J calls were determined by TCRdb, not by the authors. The table for this sample records roughly 93,000 distinct CDR3 sequences. The top ten clonotypes cover about 1% of the sample.

As for this clonotype: There is no known antigen for this receptor.

The specimen sequenced was naive CXCR3+ CD8+ T cells from blood. The sample's cell subset or site label, in plain terms: CD45RO-CCR7+CD27+CD95- naive CD8+ T cells expressing CXCR3 (TNR3+). The clonotype originates from a human donor in good health. Some clones in this sample may be carry-over from other donors' samples. The sequence links TRBV29-1 to TRBJ2-1; TCRdb's D call of TRBD1 is untestable without DNA. The CDR3 protein is CSAPRRAGYNEQFF.